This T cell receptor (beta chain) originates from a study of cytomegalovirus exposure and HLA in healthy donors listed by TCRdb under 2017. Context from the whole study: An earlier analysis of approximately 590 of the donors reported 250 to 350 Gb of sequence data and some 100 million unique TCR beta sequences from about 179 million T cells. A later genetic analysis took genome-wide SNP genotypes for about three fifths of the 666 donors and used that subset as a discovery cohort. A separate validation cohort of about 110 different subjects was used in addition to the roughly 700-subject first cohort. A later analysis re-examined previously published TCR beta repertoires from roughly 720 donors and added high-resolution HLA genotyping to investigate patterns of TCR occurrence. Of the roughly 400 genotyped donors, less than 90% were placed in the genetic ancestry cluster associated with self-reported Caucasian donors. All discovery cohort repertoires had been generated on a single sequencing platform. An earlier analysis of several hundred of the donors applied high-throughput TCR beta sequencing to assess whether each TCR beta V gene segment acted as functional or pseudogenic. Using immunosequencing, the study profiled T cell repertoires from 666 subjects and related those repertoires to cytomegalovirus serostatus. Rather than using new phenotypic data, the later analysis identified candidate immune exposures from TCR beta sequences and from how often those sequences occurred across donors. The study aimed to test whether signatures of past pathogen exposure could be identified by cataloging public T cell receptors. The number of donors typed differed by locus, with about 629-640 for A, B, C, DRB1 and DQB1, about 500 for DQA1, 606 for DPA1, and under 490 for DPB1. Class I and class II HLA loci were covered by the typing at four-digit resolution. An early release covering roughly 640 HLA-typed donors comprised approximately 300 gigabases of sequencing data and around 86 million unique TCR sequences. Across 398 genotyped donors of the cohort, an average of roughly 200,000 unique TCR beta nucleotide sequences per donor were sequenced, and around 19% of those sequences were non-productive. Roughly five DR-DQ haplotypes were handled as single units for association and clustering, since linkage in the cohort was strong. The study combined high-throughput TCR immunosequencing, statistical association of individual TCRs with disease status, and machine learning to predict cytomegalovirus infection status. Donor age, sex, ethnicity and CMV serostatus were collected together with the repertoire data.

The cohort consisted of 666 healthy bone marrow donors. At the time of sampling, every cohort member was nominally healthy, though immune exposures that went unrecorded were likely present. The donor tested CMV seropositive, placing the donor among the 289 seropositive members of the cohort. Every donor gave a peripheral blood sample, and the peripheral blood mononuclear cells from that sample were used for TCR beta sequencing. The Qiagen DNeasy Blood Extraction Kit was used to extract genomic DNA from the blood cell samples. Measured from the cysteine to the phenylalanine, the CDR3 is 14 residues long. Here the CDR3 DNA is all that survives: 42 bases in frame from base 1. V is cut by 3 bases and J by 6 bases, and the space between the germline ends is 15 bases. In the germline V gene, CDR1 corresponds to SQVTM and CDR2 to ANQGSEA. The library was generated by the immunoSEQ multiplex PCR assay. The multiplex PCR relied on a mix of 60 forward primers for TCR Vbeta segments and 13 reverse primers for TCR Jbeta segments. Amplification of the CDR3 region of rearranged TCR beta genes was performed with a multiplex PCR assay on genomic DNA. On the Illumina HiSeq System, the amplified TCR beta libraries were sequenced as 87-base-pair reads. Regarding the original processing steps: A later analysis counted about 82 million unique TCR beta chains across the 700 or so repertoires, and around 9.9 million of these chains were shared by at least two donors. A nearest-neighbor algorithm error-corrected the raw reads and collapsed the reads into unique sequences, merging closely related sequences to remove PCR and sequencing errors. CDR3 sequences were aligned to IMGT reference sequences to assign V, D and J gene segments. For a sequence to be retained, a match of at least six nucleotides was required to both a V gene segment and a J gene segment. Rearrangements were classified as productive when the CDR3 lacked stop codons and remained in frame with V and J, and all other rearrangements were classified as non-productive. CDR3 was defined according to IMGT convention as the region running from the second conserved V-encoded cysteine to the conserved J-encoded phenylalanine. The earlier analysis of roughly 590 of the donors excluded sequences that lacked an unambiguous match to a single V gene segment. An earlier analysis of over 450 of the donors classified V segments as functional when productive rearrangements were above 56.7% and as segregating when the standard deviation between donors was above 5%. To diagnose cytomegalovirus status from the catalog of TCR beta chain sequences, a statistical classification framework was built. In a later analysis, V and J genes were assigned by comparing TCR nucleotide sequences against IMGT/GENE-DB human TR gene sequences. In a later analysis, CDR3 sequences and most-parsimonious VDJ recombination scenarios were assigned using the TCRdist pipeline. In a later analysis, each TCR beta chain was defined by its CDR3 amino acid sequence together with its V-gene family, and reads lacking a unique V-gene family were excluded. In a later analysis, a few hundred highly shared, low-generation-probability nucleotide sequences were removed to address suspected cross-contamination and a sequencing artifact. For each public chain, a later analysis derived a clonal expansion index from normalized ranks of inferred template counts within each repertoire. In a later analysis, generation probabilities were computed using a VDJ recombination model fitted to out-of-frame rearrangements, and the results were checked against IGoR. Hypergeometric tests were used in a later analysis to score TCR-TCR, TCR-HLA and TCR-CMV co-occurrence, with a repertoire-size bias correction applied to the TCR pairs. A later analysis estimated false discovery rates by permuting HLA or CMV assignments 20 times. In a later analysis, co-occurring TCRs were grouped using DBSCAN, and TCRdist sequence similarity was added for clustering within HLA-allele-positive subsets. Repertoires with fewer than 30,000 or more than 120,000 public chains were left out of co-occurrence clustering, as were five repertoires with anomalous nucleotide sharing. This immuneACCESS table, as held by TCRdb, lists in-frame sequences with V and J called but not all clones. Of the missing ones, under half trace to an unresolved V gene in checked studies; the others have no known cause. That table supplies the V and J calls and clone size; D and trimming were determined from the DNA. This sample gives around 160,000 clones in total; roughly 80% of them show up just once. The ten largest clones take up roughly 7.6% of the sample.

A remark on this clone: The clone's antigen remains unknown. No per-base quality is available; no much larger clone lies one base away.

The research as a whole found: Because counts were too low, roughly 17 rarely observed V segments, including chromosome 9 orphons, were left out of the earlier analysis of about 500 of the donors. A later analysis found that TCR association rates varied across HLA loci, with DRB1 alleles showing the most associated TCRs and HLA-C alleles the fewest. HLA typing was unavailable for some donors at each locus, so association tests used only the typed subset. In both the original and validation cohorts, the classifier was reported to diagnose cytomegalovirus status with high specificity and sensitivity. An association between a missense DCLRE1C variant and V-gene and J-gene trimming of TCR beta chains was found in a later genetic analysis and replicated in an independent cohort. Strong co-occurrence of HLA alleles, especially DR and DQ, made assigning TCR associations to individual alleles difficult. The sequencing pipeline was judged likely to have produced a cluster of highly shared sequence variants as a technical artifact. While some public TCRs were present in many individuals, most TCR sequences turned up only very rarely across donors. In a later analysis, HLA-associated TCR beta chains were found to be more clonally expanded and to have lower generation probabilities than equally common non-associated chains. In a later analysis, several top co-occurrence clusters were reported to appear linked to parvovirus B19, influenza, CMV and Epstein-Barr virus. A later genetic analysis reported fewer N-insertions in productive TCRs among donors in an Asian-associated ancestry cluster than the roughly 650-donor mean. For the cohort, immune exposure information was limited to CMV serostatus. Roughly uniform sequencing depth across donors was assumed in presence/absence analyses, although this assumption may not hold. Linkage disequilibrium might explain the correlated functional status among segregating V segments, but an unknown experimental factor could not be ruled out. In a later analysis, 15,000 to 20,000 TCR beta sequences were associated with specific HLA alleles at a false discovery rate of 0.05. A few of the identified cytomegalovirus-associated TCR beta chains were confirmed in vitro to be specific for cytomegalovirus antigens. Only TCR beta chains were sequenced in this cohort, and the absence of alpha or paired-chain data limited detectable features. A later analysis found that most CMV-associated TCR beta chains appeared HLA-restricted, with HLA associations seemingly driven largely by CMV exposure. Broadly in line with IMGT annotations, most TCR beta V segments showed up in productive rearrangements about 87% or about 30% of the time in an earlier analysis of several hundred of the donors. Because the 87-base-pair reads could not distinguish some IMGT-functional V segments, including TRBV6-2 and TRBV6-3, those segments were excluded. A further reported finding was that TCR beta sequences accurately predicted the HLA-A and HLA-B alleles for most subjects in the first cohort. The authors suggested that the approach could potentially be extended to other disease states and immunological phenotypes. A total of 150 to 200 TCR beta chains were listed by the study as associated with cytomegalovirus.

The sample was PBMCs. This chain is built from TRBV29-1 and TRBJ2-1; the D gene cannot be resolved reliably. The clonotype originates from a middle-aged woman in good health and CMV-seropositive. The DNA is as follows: TGCAGCGTTGATGTGGTCTCCAGTCTCAATGAGCAGTTCTTC. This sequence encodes CSVDVVSSLNEQFF.